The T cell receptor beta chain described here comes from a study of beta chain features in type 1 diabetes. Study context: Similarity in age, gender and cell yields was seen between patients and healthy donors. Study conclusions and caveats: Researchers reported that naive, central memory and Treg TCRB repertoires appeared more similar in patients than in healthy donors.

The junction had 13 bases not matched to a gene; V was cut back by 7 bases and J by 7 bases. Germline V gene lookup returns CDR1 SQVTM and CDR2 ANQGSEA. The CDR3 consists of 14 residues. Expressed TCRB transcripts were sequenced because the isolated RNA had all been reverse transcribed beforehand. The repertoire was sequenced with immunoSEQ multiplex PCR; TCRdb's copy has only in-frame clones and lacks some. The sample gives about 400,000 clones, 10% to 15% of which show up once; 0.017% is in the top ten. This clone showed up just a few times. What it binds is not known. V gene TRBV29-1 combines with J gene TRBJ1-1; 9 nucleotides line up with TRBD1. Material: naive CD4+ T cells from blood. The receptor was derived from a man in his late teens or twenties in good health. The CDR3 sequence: CSARTGERVDEAFF. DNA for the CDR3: TGCAGCGCCAGGACAGGGGAGCGGGTTGATGAAGCTTTCTTT.